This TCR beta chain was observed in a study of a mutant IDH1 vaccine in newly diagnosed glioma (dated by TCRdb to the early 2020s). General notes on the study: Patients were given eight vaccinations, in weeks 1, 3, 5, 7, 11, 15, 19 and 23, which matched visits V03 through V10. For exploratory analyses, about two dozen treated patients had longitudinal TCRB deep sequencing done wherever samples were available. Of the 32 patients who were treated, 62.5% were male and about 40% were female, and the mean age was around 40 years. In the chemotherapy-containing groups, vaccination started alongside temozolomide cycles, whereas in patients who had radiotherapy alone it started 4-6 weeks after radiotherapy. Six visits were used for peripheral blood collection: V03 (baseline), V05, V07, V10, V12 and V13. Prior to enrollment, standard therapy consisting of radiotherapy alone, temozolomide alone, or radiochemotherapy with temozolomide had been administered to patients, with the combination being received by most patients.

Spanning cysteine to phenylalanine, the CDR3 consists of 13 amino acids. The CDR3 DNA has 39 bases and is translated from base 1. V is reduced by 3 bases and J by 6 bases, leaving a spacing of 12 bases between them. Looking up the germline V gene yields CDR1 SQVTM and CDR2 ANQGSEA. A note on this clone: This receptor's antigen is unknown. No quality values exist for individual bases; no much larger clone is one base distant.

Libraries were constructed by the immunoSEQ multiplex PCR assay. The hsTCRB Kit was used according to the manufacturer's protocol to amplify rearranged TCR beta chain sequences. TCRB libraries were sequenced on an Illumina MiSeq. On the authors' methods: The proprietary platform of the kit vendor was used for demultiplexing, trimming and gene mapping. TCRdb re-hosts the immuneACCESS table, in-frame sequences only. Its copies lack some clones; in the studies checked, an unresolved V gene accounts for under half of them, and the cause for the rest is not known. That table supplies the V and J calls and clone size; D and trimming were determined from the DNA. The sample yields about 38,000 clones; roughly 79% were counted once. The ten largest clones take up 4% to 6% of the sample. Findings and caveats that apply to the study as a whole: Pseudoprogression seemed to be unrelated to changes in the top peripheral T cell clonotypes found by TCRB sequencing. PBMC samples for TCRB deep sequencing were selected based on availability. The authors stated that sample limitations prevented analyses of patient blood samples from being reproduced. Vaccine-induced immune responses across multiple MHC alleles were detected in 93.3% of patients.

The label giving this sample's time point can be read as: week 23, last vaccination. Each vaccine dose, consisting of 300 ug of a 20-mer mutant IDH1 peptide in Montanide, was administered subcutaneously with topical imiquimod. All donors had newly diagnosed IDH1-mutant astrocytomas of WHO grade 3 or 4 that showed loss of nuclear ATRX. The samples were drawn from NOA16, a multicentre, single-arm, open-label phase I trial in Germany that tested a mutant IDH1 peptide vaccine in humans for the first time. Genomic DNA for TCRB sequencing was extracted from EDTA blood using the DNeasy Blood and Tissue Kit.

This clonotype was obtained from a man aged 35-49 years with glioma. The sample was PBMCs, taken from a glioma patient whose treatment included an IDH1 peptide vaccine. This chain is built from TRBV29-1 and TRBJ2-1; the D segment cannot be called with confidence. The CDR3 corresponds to CSVEGSGSNEQFF. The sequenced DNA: TGCAGCGTTGAGGGCTCAGGATCCAATGAGCAGTTCTTC.